Below, 11 T cell receptor beta chains from the same sample are listed, as sequenced in a study of CD8+CD57+ T cells in acquired aplastic anemia. Investigators profiled TCR beta VDJ and CDR3 from genomic DNA template. TCRdb reprocessed the reads with MiXCR, giving one entry per CDR3 protein. Of roughly 80,000 distinct CDR3 sequences in the sample, about 45% were seen once. The specimen sequenced was sorted CD4+, CD8+, or CD8+CD57+ T cells (not recorded which) from PBMCs. The receptors come from a human donor in good health, serving as a control.

To note about this clonotype: A read error is possible here, since a much larger clone lies one base away. V usage is TRBV27 and J usage is TRBJ2-7; 9 nucleotides match TRBD2. Germline V gene lookup returns CDR1 MNHEY and CDR2 SMNVEV (reference sequence). The CDR3 runs to 14 residues. With 3 bases clipped from V and 5 bases from J, the junction kept 5 bases outside the gene matches. The CDR3 loop is CASSLVSGSHEQYF. The DNA for the CDR3 is TGTGCCAGCAGTTTGGTTAGCGGGAGCCACGAGCAGTACTTC.

About this clonotype itself: A much bigger clone sits one base away, suggesting this may be a read error. V and J are TRBV2 and TRBJ2-2; no clear D gene. CDR1 is SNHLY, CDR2 FYNNEI, per germline. CDR3 size: 15 residues. The CDR3 sequence is CVSRPGPSRTGELFF. The CDR3 nucleotides read TGTGTCAGCAGACCCGGGCCGTCTCGGACCGGGGAGCTGTTTTTT.

This clonotype was recorded many times. The rearrangement joins TRBV25-1 to TRBJ1-4; D remains unclear. This CDR3 contains 15 residues. Germline V gives CDR1 MGHDK, CDR2 SYGVNS. V gave up 6 bases and J gave up 4 bases, with 15 bases separating them. The CDR3 bases are TGTGCCAGCAGCCACACGGGTTCCCTTAATGAAAAACTGTTTTTT. Protein product: CASSHTGSLNEKLFF.

This clonotype has a count of ten or more. The rearrangement links TRBV2 to TRBJ2-2; no clear D gene. Germline V lookup: CDR1 SNHLY, CDR2 FYNNEI. CDR3 size: 13 residues. The V gene lost 4 bases and the J gene lost 5 bases, with 8 bases spanning the gap. The CDR3 DNA follows: TGTGCCAGCAGTGTGAAGGAGACCGGGGAGCTGTTTTTT. Its protein is CASSVKETGELFF. The full variable domain, its missing parts supplied by reference TRBV2 and TRBJ2-2, is EPEVTQTPSHQVTQMGQEVILRCVPISNHLYFYWYRQILGQKVEFLVSFYNNEISEKSEIFDDQFSVERPDGSNFTLKIRSTKLEDSAMYFCASSVKETGELFFGEGSRLTVL.

This chain uses TRBV20-1 with TRBJ1-5; no clear D gene. CDR3 length: 15 residues. Trimming removed 4 bases from V and 8 bases from J, with 21 bases in between. From germline, CDR1 is DFQATT and CDR2 SNEGSKA (reference sequence). In nucleotides, the CDR3 is TGCAGTGCTACTCGGCGAACCCACGGTGGGGAGCCCCAGCATTTT. Its translation is CSATRRTHGGEPQHF.

This clonotype was detected only a few times. The chain couples TRBV3-1 to TRBJ1-1; D is ambiguous. Germline V gene data show CDR1 as LGHDT and CDR2 as YNNKEL (reference sequence). V shed 3 bases and J shed 7 bases, with 9 bases lying between them. The CDR3 extends over 12 amino acids. In DNA, the CDR3 is TGTGCCAGCAGCCATCGAATTGATGAAGCTTTCTTT. It codes for CASSHRIDEAFF.

The rearrangement uses TRBV5-6 and TRBJ1-1, with D perhaps matching TRBD1 (6 bases). Germline V gene lookup returns CDR1 SGHDT and CDR2 YYEEEE. This CDR3 contains 16 residues. V lost 7 bases, J lost 1 base, and 20 bases lay in between. The CDR3 nucleotides read TGTGCCAGCCCCGGGTGGACACCAGGGGAGAACACTGAAGCTTTCTTT. Translating it yields CASPGWTPGENTEAFF. The variable domain in full, with the rest retrieved from reference TRBV5-6 and TRBJ1-1, is DAGVTQSPTHLIKTRGQQVTLRCSPKSGHDTVSWYQQALGQGPQFIFQYYEEEERQRGNFPDRFSGHQFPNYSSELNVNALLLGDSALYLCASPGWTPGENTEAFFGQGTRLTVV.

This clonotype has just a few counts. The gene calls are TRBV12-3 or TRBV12-4 and TRBJ1-1, with 8 bases matching TRBD1. Trimming at V came to 6 bases and at J to 0 bases, leaving 12 bases not matched to a gene. This CDR3 spans 17 amino acids. CDR3 amino acids: CASSPEWGQAMNTEAFF. CDR3 coding DNA: TGTGCCAGCAGCCCCGAGTGGGGACAGGCCATGAACACTGAAGCTTTCTTT.

The chain joins TRBV29-1 to TRBJ1-2; D may be TRBD1 (5 bases). CDR1 and CDR2 from the germline V gene are SQVTM and ANQGSEA. The CDR3 contains 16 residues. The V end lost 7 bases, the J end lost 3 bases, and 24 bases lay between the germline ends. The CDR3 protein is CSAPTGTSGTDYGYTF. The CDR3 DNA sequence: TGCAGCGCCCCAACCGGGACTAGCGGGACTGACTATGGCTACACCTTC.

This clonotype has a count of ten or more. V is TRBV24-1 and J is TRBJ2-6; D not resolved. Trimming pared 3 bases from V and 0 bases from J, leaving 8 bases between. Per germline, CDR1 KGHDR and CDR2 SFDVKD. This CDR3 region has 16 residues. The CDR3 region has the DNA TGTGCCACCAGTGATCCGACGGACTCTGGGGCCAACGTCCTGACTTTC. Translation gives CATSDPTDSGANVLTF.

There are a few counts of this clonotype. The junction does not match germline at one end; this may be a read error. CDR3 in amino acids: CASNGTGELVF. CDR3 coding DNA: TGTGCCAGCAATGGCACCGGGGAGCTGGTTTTT. This chain joins TRBV7-2 and TRBJ2-2; a weak D match, TRBD2 (5 bases). The CDR3 covers 11 residues. Germline V CDR1 and CDR2: SGHTA, FQGNSA.